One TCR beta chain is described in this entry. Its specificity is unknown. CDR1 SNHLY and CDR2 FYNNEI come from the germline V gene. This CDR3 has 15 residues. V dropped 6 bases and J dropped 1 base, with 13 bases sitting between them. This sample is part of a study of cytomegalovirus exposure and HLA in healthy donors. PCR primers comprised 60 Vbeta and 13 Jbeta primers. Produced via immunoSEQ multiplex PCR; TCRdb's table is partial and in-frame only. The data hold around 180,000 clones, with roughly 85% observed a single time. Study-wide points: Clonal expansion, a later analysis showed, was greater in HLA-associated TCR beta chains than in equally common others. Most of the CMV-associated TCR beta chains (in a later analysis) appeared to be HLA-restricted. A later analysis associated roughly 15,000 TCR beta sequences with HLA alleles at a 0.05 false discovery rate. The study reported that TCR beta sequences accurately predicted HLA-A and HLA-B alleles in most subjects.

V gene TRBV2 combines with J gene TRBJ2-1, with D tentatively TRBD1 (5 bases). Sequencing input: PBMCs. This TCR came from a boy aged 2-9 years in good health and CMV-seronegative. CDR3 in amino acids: CASRGRGASYNEQFF. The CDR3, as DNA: TGTGCCAGCAGGGGAAGGGGCGCGTCCTACAATGAGCAGTTCTTC.